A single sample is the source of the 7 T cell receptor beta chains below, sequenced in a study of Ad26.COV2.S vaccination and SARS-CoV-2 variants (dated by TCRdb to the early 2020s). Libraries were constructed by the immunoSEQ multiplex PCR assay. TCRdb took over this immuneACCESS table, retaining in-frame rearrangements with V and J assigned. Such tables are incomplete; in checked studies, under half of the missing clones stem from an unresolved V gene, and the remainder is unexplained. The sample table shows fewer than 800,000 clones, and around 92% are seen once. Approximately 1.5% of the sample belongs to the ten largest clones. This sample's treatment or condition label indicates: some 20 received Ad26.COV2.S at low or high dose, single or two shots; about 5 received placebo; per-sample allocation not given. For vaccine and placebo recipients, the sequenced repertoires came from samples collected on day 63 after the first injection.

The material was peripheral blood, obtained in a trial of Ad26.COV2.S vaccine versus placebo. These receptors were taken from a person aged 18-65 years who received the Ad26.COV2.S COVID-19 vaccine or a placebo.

In DNA form, the CDR3 reads TGCGCCAGCAGCGAGACAGGTTACACTGAAGCTTTCTTT. Translation: CASSETGYTEAFF. This sequence joins TRBV5-1 and TRBJ1-1; D is possibly TRBD1 (6 bases). From germline, CDR1 is SGHRS and CDR2 YFSETQ. V lost 4 bases, J lost 3 bases, and 10 bases lay in between. The CDR3 spans 13 residues.

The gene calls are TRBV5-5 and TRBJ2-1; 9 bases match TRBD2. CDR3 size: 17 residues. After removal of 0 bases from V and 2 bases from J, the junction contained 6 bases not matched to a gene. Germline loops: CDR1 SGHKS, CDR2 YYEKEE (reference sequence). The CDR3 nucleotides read TGTGCCAGCAGCTTGGCGACTAGCGGACTCCCCTACAATGAGCAGTTCTTC. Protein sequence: CASSLATSGLPYNEQFF.

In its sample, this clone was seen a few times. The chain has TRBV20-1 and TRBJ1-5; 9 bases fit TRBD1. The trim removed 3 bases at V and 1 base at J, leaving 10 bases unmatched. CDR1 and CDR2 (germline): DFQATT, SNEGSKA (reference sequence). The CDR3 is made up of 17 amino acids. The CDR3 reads CSASPLTGGISNQPQHF. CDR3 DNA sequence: TGCAGTGCTAGTCCCTTGACAGGGGGGATAAGCAATCAGCCCCAGCATTTT.

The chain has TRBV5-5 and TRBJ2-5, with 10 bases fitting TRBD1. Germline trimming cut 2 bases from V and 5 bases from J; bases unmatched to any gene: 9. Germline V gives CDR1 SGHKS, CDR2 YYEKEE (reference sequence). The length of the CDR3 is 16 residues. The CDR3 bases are TGTGCCAGCAGCTTCTACTCGGGACAGGGGTCCGAGACCCAGTACTTC. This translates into CASSFYSGQGSETQYF.

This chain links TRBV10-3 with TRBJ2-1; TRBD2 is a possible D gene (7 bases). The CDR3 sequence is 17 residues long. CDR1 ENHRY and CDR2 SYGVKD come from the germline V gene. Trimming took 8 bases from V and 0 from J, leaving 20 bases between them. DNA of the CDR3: TGTGCCATCCGGATTGAGGGGGGGGTACGCTCCTACAATGAGCAGTTCTTC. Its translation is CAIRIEGGVRSYNEQFF.

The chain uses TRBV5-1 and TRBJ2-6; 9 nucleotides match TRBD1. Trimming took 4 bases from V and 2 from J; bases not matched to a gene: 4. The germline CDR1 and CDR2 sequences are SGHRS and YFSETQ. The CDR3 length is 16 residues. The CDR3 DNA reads TGCGCCAGCAGCCCTAGACAGGGGGCTGGGGCCAACGTCCTGACTTTC. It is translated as CASSPRQGAGANVLTF. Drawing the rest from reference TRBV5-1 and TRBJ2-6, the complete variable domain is KAGVTQTPRYLIKTRGQQVTLSCSPISGHRSVSWYQQTPGQGLQFLFEYFSETQRNKGNFPGRFSGRQFSNSRSEMNVSTLELGDSALYLCASSPRQGAGANVLTFGAGSRLTVL.

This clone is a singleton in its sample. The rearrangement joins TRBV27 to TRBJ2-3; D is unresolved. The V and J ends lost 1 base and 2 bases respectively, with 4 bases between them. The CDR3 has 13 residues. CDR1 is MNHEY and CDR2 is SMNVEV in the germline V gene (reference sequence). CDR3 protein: CASSLLSTDTQYF. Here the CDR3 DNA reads TGTGCCAGCAGTTTATTGTCCACAGATACGCAGTATTTT.